The 20 T cell receptor beta chains presented below share a single source sample, sequenced in a study of cytomegalovirus exposure and HLA in healthy donors. Primers included in the PCR were 60 Vbeta and 13 Jbeta primers. The table came from immunoSEQ multiplex PCR; TCRdb's copy has only in-frame clones and leaves some out. The sample gives 200,000 to 250,000 clones, approximately 88% of which show up once; about 0.77% is in the top ten. Specimen: PBMCs. Source of these receptors: a boy aged 2 to 9 in good health and CMV-seronegative.

The chain couples TRBV10-3 to TRBJ2-2; tentative D call: TRBD1 (6 bases). V lost 0 bases and J 2 bases, leaving 19 bases between the germline ends. The CDR3 is made up of 19 amino acids. Germline lookup yields CDR1 ENHRY and CDR2 SYGVKD. CDR3: CAISESLRYKGGNTGELFF. The CDR3 DNA reads as TGTGCCATCAGTGAGTCTCTTCGGTATAAAGGGGGAAACACCGGGGAGCTGTTTTTT.

This clone has only a few counts. The rearrangement links TRBV5-6 to TRBJ2-4; 11 bases are shared with TRBD1. This CDR3 comprises 13 residues. The germline CDR1 and CDR2 sequences are SGHDT and YYEEEE. With 3 bases clipped from V and 9 bases from J, the junction kept 2 bases outside the gene matches. CDR3 loop: CASSWGTGGIQYF. CDR3 coding DNA: TGTGCCAGCAGCTGGGGGACAGGGGGCATTCAGTACTTC.

The V and J genes are TRBV10-3 and TRBJ1-5, with 7 bases matching TRBD1. CDR3 length: 14 amino acids. CDR1 is ENHRY, CDR2 SYGVKD, per germline. The trim removed 7 bases at V and 3 bases at J, leaving 6 bases unmatched. The CDR3 nucleotides read TGTGCCATCACTTCTGACAGGGTCAATCAGCCCCAGCATTTT. It specifies CAITSDRVNQPQHF.

This clone was found a few times. V gene TRBV2 combines with J gene TRBJ2-7; D uncertain. This CDR3 contains 11 residues. Germline CDR1 and CDR2: SNHLY and FYNNEI. V shed 5 bases and J shed 2 bases, with 4 bases lying between them. Here the CDR3 reads CASSTTYEQYF. CDR3 DNA sequence: TGTGCCAGCAGTACAACCTACGAGCAGTACTTC.

This chain connects TRBV6-1 to TRBJ2-7; 8 nucleotides match TRBD1. The CDR3 totals 16 residues. Germline values: CDR1 MNHNS, CDR2 SASEGT. J gave up 2 bases and V 0 bases, and 6 bases lay outside the gene matches. The CDR3 DNA is TGTGCCAGCAGTGAAGCGCACAGACAGGGGACCTACGAGCAGTACTTC. This sequence encodes CASSEAHRQGTYEQYF.

The genes are TRBV6-5 and TRBJ2-7, with TRBD1 identical over 11 bases. Germline loops: CDR1 MNHEY, CDR2 SVGAGI. The CDR3 extends over 16 amino acids. V trimming: 4 bases; J trimming: 2 bases; junction bases outside the gene matches: 7. In DNA form, the CDR3 reads TGTGCCAGCAGTTCCCCCGGGACAGGGGGGACCTACGAGCAGTACTTC. This sequence encodes CASSSPGTGGTYEQYF.

A single count supports this clone. The chain uses TRBV5-4 and TRBJ2-3; D might be TRBD1 (5 bases). The CDR3 contains 14 residues. Trimming removed 3 bases at V and 2 bases at J, with 10 bases between. Per germline, CDR1 SGHNT and CDR2 YYREEE (reference sequence). The CDR3 DNA reads TGTGCCAGCAGCTCCGCAGGGTACACAGATACGCAGTATTTT. It is translated as CASSSAGYTDTQYF.

The rearrangement joins TRBV19 to TRBJ2-3; no firm D call. V dropped 7 bases and J dropped 2 bases, with 10 bases sitting between them. This CDR3 contains 13 residues. Germline V lookup: CDR1 LNHDA, CDR2 SQIVND (reference sequence). CDR3 loop: CASIPPDTDTQYF. The CDR3 DNA follows: TGTGCCAGTATCCCCCCAGACACAGATACGCAGTATTTT.

J is TRBJ2-2 and V is TRBV7-8, with D possibly being TRBD2 (6 bases). The V gene lost 2 bases and the J gene lost 3 bases, with 13 bases spanning the gap. In germline, CDR1 is SGHVS, CDR2 FQNEAQ. This CDR3 comprises 16 residues. DNA for the CDR3: TGTGCCAGCAGCTTAAGTACCGGGAGAGACACCGGGGAGCTGTTTTTT. It is translated as CASSLSTGRDTGELFF. The full variable domain, completed using reference TRBV7-8 and TRBJ2-2, is GAGVSQSPRYKVAKRGQDVALRCDPISGHVSLFWYQQALGQGPEFLTYFQNEAQLDKSGLPSDRFFAERPEGSVSTLKIQRTQQEDSAVYLCASSLSTGRDTGELFFGEGSRLTVL.

V usage is TRBV9 and J usage is TRBJ2-3; 7 bases are shared with TRBD2. Germline CDR1 and CDR2: SGDLS and YYNGEE. The CDR3 covers 14 residues. V gave up 3 bases and J gave up 0 bases; unmatched junction bases: 1. In nucleotides, the CDR3 is TGTGCCAGCAGCGCTAGCGGTAGCACAGATACGCAGTATTTT. It specifies CASSASGSTDTQYF.

This rearrangement joins TRBV9 to TRBJ2-7; the D is unclear. The ends were cut back, 6 bases at V and 0 bases at J, with 16 bases in the middle. The CDR3 has 15 residues. Germline V CDR1 and CDR2: SGDLS, YYNGEE. CDR3 sequence reads: CASIPGRQVSYEQYF. The CDR3, as DNA: TGTGCCAGCATCCCCGGTCGGCAGGTCTCCTACGAGCAGTACTTC.

The CDR3: CASSLDGLNTEAFF. The CDR3 DNA reads as TGTGCCAGCAGCTTAGACGGTTTGAACACTGAAGCTTTCTTT. This chain connects TRBV11-3 to TRBJ1-1; no clear D gene. Germline V gene data show CDR1 as SGHNT and CDR2 as YENEEA. The CDR3 is 14 amino acids. The V and J ends lost 0 bases and 0 bases respectively, with 5 bases between them.

The V call is TRBV2, the J call TRBJ1-1, with unresolved D. Trimming pared 6 bases from V and 1 base from J, leaving 15 bases between. The germline V gene has CDR1 SNHLY and CDR2 FYNNEI. The CDR3 is 15 amino acids. CDR3 amino acids: CASRVRVLGNTEAFF. DNA of the CDR3: TGTGCCAGCAGAGTGAGGGTCTTGGGGAACACTGAAGCTTTCTTT.

This clone was found once. The chain carries TRBV27 and TRBJ2-7; D unresolved. The CDR3 covers 14 residues. Trimming pared 2 bases from V and 1 base from J, leaving 9 bases between. Germline CDR1 MNHEY, CDR2 SMNVEV (reference sequence). The chain's CDR3 is CASSLTTASYEQYF. The CDR3 DNA is TGTGCCAGCAGTTTAACTACTGCGTCCTACGAGCAGTACTTC.

The chain joins TRBV7-2 to TRBJ2-1; possible D gene TRBD1, 6 bases. The CDR3 is 12 residues long. Germline loops: CDR1 SGHTA, CDR2 FQGNSA. The V and J ends lost 3 bases and 9 bases respectively, with 9 bases between them. The CDR3 region is CASSFWDTEQFF. DNA for the CDR3: TGTGCCAGCAGCTTCTGGGACACTGAGCAGTTCTTC.

This sequence joins TRBV11-1 and TRBJ2-7; 8 positions agree with TRBD1. V was pared by 4 bases and J by 3 bases, with 14 bases of the junction left unmatched. This CDR3 contains 17 residues. Looked up from germline, CDR1 is SGHAT and CDR2 is FQDESV (reference sequence). CDR3 residues: CASSSEGDWTGRYEQYF. The CDR3 nucleotides are TGTGCCAGCAGCTCGGAGGGTGACTGGACAGGGCGCTACGAGCAGTACTTC.

Details on this clone: Other DNA sequences in this sample translate to the same CDR3. The gene calls are TRBV6-1 and TRBJ1-2; D gene unclear. Per the germline V gene, CDR1 is MNHNS and CDR2 is SASEGT. The CDR3 loop spans 15 amino acids. The V end was cut by 4 bases, the J end by 2 bases, with 14 bases between. The CDR3 DNA is TGTGCCAGCAGTGCAATCCCATCAGTCAACTATGGCTACACCTTC. Protein: CASSAIPSVNYGYTF.

This chain connects TRBV9 to TRBJ2-7; TRBD2 is a possible D gene (7 bases). Germline loops: CDR1 SGDLS, CDR2 YYNGEE. The V end lost 5 bases, the J end lost 4 bases, and 25 bases lay between the germline ends. The CDR3 is 17 residues long. CDR3 DNA sequence: TGTGCCAGCAGAAGGCCAGACGGGGGGCAGAGGGGTTACGAGCAGTACTTC. Translating gives CASRRPDGGQRGYEQYF.

This chain uses TRBV15 with TRBJ2-1; D not resolved. The CDR3 is 14 amino acids. Germline V CDR1 and CDR2: LNHNV, YYDKDF (reference sequence). The V end lost 5 bases, the J end lost 5 bases, and 13 bases lay between the germline ends. The CDR3 spells CATSVVGRHNEQFF. CDR3 coding DNA: TGTGCCACCAGCGTGGTGGGCCGGCACAATGAGCAGTTCTTC.

This chain uses TRBV4-1 with TRBJ2-7; unclear D gene. Germline CDR1 and CDR2: MGHRA and YSYEKL. V was trimmed by 0 bases and J by 2 bases, leaving 11 bases between them. The CDR3 extends over 15 amino acids. The CDR3 sequence is CASSQDGVSAYEQYF. As DNA, the CDR3 is TGCGCCAGCAGCCAAGATGGAGTCAGCGCCTACGAGCAGTACTTC.